Following are 19 T cell receptor beta chains from one sample sequenced in a study of blood T cell repertoires in COVID-19. Sequenced by immunoSEQ multiplex PCR; TCRdb stores in-frame clones only, minus some. The sample gives tens of thousands of clones, less than 90% of which show up once; over 1% is in the top ten. Sequencing was done on a sample of peripheral blood. These receptors were obtained from a man aged 55 to 69 with acute or convalescent COVID-19.

This clone occurred once. CDR3 nucleotides: TGTGCCAGCAGCCACCAACAGGACACCGGGGAGCTGTTTTTT. It is translated as CASSHQQDTGELFF. V usage is TRBV4-2 and J usage is TRBJ2-2, with D possibly being TRBD1 (5 bases). The CDR3 consists of 14 residues. CDR1 and CDR2 (germline): LGHNA, YNFKEQ. Between the trimmed V and J ends, which lost 3 bases and 3 bases, there was a span of 8 bases.

This clone was seen only once. The gene calls are TRBV5-4 and TRBJ2-5; the match to TRBD1 covers 11 bases. V was clipped by 4 bases and J by 4 bases; unmatched bases: 6. This CDR3 has 15 amino acids. Germline V gene data show CDR1 as SGHNT and CDR2 as YYREEE (reference sequence). CDR3 DNA: TGTGCCAGCAGCGTTGGGACAGGGGGACGAGAGACCCAGTACTTC. Protein sequence: CASSVGTGGRETQYF.

This chain joins TRBV7-8 and TRBJ2-7, with TRBD2 identical over 8 bases. The length of the CDR3 is 16 residues. Trimming took 5 bases from V and 4 from J; bases not matched to a gene: 13. The germline V gene encodes CDR1 SGHVS and CDR2 FQNEAQ. CDR3 DNA: TGTGCCAGCAGCCAAGTGTTTGGACTAGCCGATTACGAGCAGTACTTC. Translated: CASSQVFGLADYEQYF.

The V and J genes are TRBV7-9 and TRBJ1-4, with D maybe TRBD1 (5 bases). The germline V gene has CDR1 SEHNR and CDR2 FQNEAQ (reference sequence). The CDR3 totals 13 residues. V lost 5 bases to trimming and J lost 8 bases, with 12 bases between them. The CDR3 is CASSLSGLEKLFF. In DNA form, the CDR3 reads TGTGCCAGCAGCCTATCGGGACTGGAAAAACTGTTTTTT.

V and J are TRBV7-9 and TRBJ2-1, with TRBD2 matching over 11 bases. The ends lost 5 bases at V and 6 bases at J; junction bases unmatched: 9. Looked up from germline, CDR1 is SEHNR and CDR2 is FQNEAQ (reference sequence). This CDR3 has 16 residues. This CDR3 reads CASSPLPSGGINEQFF. The CDR3, as DNA: TGTGCCAGCAGCCCACTGCCTAGCGGGGGGATCAATGAGCAGTTCTTC.

This clone was observed a handful of times. The V and J genes are TRBV7-8 and TRBJ1-5; D might be TRBD1 (6 bases). The V gene's germline CDR1 is SGHVS and CDR2 FQNEAQ. CDR3 length: 15 residues. Trimming shortened V by 5 bases and J by 5 bases, and 16 bases separated the two germline ends. CDR3 in DNA: TGTGCCAGCAGCGGCAACGTGGGGGGGCATCAGCCCCAGCATTTT. It translates to CASSGNVGGHQPQHF.

The V and J genes are TRBV18 and TRBJ1-1; 8 bases align to TRBD1. The CDR3 covers 17 residues. The V segment lost 3 bases and the J segment 1 base; nucleotides outside the gene matches: 10. Germline CDR1 KGHSH, CDR2 LQKENI. CDR3 nucleotide sequence: TGTGCCAGCTCACCTCGACAGGGGCGAGGGGGGAACACTGAAGCTTTCTTT. This codes for CASSPRQGRGGNTEAFF.

The gene calls are TRBV25-1 and TRBJ2-1; possible D gene TRBD2, 6 bases. The V gene's germline CDR1 is MGHDK and CDR2 SYGVNS. This CDR3 is 16 amino acids long. Trimming removed 1 base at V and 0 bases at J, with 10 bases between. The DNA for the CDR3 is TGTGCCAGCAGTGAATTTGCGGGGAGCTCCTACAATGAGCAGTTCTTC. Its translation: CASSEFAGSSYNEQFF.

The chain couples TRBV3-1 (or the pseudogene TRBV3-2) to TRBJ2-5; a weak D match, TRBD1 (6 bases). CDR1 is LGHDT and CDR2 is YNNKEL in the germline V gene (reference sequence). This CDR3 region has 14 residues. V was shortened by 7 bases and J by 2 bases, with 14 bases between the two germline ends. Written as DNA, the CDR3 is TGTGCCAGCACCTATACAGGGCCACAAGAGACCCAGTACTTC. This sequence encodes CASTYTGPQETQYF.

In this sample, this clone turned up a few times. V usage is TRBV9 and J usage is TRBJ2-7; D not certain. Germline CDR1 is SGDLS and CDR2 is YYNGEE. V lost 4 bases, J lost 0 bases, and 11 bases lay in between. This CDR3 has 14 amino acids. The CDR3 loop reads CASSPHGPSYEQYF. The CDR3 DNA follows: TGTGCCAGCAGCCCTCATGGCCCCTCCTACGAGCAGTACTTC.

This chain connects TRBV19 to TRBJ1-5, with a tentative D call TRBD1 (5 bases). The germline CDR1 and CDR2 sequences are LNHDA and SQIVND (reference sequence). The V gene lost 7 bases and the J gene lost 3 bases, with 13 bases spanning the gap. This CDR3 has 14 residues. The CDR3 here is CASNQDRNNQPQHF. For the CDR3, the DNA is TGTGCCAGTAACCAAGACAGAAACAATCAGCCCCAGCATTTT.

The CDR3 region is CASTGQGSYNEQFF. The DNA of the CDR3 is TGTGCCAGCACTGGACAGGGCTCCTACAATGAGCAGTTCTTC. The genes are TRBV6-5 and TRBJ2-1; 8 nucleotides line up with TRBD1. Trimming removed 7 bases from V and 0 bases from J; junction bases left unmatched: 2. This CDR3 contains 14 residues. Looked up from germline, CDR1 is MNHEY and CDR2 is SVGAGI.

The chain links TRBV5-1 to TRBJ1-1; unclear D gene. V shed 4 bases and J shed 0 bases, with 16 bases lying between them. CDR3 length: 16 amino acids. Germline values: CDR1 SGHRS, CDR2 YFSETQ. The CDR3 loop reads CASSINEARMNTEAFF. The DNA for the CDR3 is TGCGCCAGCAGCATAAACGAGGCGAGGATGAACACTGAAGCTTTCTTT.

The V and J genes are TRBV18 and TRBJ2-1, with 10 nucleotides matching TRBD1. The length of the CDR3 is 15 residues. Germline CDR1 is KGHSH and CDR2 is LQKENI. The ends lost 3 bases at V and 2 bases at J; junction bases unmatched: 1. The CDR3 nucleotides are TGTGCCAGCTCACCGGGACAGGGGACCTACAATGAGCAGTTCTTC. It translates to CASSPGQGTYNEQFF.

This clone was detected once. This chain links TRBV6-2 or TRBV6-3 with TRBJ2-6; unclear D gene. Germline V gene sequence: CDR1 MNHEY, CDR2 SVGEGT. The CDR3 covers 16 residues. V lost 5 bases to trimming and J lost 1 base, with 12 bases between them. The DNA of the CDR3 is TGTGCCAGCAGTGACACAGCCGGTTCTGGGGCCAACGTCCTGACTTTC. Translated: CASSDTAGSGANVLTF.

The chain joins TRBV9 to TRBJ2-1, with D tentatively TRBD2 (6 bases). Germline V lookup: CDR1 SGDLS, CDR2 YYNGEE. Trimming cost V 3 bases and J 0 bases, with 7 bases left between them. The CDR3 contains 14 residues. CDR3 sequence (DNA): TGTGCCAGCAGCGGGGACTCCTCCTACAATGAGCAGTTCTTC. Its protein is CASSGDSSYNEQFF.

The chain is built from TRBV11-2 and TRBJ1-1, with 8 bases matching TRBD1. The length of the CDR3 is 13 residues. Germline-derived CDR1 and CDR2 are SGHAT and FQNNGV. With 5 bases clipped from V and 3 bases from J, the junction kept 2 bases outside the gene matches. CDR3 DNA sequence: TGTGCCAGCAGCGGCAGGGGGCACACTGAAGCTTTCTTT. Translating gives CASSGRGHTEAFF.

The chain has TRBV7-8 and TRBJ2-1, with 7 bases matching TRBD2. Trimming removed 5 bases from V and 8 bases from J; junction bases left unmatched: 9. The germline V gene has CDR1 SGHVS and CDR2 FQNEAQ. The CDR3 runs 14 residues. The CDR3 DNA is TGTGCCAGCAGCCCTAAGACTAGCTGGTATGAGCAGTTCTTC. This gives the protein CASSPKTSWYEQFF.

This clone has just one count. The J gene is TRBJ2-7, the V gene TRBV27; no clear D gene. The germline CDR1 and CDR2 sequences are MNHEY and SMNVEV (reference sequence). Trimming left V 3 bases short and J 6 bases short, with 6 bases between. This CDR3 is built from 11 residues. The CDR3 sequence: CASSFLVEQYF. CDR3 bases: TGTGCCAGCAGTTTCCTCGTCGAGCAGTACTTC.